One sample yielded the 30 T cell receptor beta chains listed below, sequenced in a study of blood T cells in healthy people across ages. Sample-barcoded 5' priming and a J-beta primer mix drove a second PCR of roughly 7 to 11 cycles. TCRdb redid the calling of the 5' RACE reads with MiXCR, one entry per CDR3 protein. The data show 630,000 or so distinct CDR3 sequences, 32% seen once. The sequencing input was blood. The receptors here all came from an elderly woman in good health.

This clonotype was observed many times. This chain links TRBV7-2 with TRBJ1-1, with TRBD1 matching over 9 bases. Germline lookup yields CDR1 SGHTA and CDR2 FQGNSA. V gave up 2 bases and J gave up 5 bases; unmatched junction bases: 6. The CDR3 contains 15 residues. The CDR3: CASSLSGTGRTEAFF. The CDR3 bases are TGTGCCAGCAGCTTAAGTGGGACAGGGAGGACTGAAGCTTTCTTT.

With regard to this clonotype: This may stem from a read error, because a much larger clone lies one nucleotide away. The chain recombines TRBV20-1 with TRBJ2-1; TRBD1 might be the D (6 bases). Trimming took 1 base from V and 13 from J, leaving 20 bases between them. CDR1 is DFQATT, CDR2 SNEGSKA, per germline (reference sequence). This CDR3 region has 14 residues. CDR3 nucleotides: TGCAGTGCTAGAGCTCTTCAGGGGTTAGAGACCCAGTTCTTC. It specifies CSARALQGLETQFF.

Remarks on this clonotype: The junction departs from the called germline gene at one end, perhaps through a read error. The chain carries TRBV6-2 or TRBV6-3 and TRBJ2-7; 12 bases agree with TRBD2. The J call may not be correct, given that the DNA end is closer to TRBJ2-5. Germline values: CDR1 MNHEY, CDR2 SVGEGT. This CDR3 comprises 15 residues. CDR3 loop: CTSSSRTSGAETQYF. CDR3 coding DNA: TGTACCAGCAGTTCCAGGACTAGCGGGGCAGAGACCCAGTACTTC.

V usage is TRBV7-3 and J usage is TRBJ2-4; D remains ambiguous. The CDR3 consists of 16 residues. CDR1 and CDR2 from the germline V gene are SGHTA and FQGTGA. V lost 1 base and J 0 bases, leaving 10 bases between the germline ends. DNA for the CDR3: TGTGCCAGCAGCTTAAGGACGGTTCTAGCCAAAAACATTCAGTACTTC. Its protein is CASSLRTVLAKNIQYF.

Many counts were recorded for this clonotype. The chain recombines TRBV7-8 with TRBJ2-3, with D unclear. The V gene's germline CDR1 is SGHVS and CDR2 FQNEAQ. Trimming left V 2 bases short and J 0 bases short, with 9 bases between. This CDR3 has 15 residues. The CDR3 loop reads CASSLRETSTDTQYF. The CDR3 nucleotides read TGTGCCAGCAGCTTACGAGAAACTAGCACAGATACGCAGTATTTT.

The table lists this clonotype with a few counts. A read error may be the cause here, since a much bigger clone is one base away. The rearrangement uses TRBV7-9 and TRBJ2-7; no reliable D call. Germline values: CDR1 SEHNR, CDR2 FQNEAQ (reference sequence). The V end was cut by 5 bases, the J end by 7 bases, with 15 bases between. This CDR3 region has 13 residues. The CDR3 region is CASSPIWSNEQYF. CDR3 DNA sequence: TGTGCCAGCAGCCCTATTTGGAGCAATGAGCAGTACTTC. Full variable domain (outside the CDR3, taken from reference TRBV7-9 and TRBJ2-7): DTGVSQNPRHKITKRGQNVTFRCDPISEHNRLYWYRQTLGQGPEFLTYFQNEAQLEKSRLLSDRFSAERPKGSFSTLEIQRTEQGDSAMYLCASSPIWSNEQYFGPGTRLTVT.

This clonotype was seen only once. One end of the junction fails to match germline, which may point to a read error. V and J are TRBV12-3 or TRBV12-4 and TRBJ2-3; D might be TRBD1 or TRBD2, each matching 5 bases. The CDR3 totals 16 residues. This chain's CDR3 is CASSLVAGSGTDAQYF. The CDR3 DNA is TGTGCCAGCAGTTTGGTGGCAGGGAGTGGTACAGATGCGCAATATTTT.

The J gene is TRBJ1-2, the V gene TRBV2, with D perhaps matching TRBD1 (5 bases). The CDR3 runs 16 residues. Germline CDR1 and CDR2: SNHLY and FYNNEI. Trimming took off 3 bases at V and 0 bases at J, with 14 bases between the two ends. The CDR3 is CASSESRTPTNYGYTF. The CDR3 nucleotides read TGTGCCAGCAGTGAGAGTAGGACACCGACTAACTATGGCTACACCTTC.

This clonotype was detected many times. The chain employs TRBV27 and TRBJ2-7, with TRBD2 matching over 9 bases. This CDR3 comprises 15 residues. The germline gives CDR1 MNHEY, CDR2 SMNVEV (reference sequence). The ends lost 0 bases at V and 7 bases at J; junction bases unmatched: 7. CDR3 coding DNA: TGTGCCAGCAGTTTATCCCTAGCGGGATCTACTGAGCAGTACTTC. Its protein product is CASSLSLAGSTEQYF.

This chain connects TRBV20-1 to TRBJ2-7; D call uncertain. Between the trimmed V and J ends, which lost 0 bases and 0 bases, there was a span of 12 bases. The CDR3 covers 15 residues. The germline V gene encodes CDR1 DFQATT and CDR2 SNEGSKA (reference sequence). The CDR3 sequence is CSARDLAPISYEQYF. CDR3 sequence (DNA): TGCAGTGCTAGAGATCTCGCACCCATCTCCTACGAGCAGTACTTC.

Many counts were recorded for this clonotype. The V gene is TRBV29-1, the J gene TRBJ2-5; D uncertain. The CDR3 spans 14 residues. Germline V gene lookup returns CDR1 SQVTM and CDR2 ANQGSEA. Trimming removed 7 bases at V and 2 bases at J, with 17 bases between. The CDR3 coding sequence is TGCAGCGCCCGCCTCTTGGTACTTCAAGAGACCCAGTACTTC. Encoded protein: CSARLLVLQETQYF. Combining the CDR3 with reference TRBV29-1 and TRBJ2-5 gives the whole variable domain SAVISQKPSRDICQRGTSLTIQCQVDSQVTMMFWYRQQPGQSLTLIATANQGSEATYESGFVIDKFPISRPNLTFSTLTVSNMSPEDSSIYLCSARLLVLQETQYFGPGTRLLVL.

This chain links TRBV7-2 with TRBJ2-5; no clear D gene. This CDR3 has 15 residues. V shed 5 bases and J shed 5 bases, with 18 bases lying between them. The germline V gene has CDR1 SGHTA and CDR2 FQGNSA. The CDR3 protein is CASSPARALFETQYF. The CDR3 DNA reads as TGTGCCAGCAGCCCGGCCCGGGCCCTTTTTGAGACCCAGTACTTC.

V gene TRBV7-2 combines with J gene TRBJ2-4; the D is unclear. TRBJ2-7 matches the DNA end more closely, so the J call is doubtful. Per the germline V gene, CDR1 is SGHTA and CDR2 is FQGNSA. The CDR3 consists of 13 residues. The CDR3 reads CASSLVGSGEQYF. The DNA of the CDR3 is TGTGCCAGCAGCTTAGTCGGTTCTGGCGAGCAGTACTTC.

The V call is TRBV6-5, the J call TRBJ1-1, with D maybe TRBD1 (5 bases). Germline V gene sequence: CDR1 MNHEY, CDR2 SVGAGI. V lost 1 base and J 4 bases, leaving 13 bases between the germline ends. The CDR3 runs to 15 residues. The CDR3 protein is CASSYFGRVGTEAFF. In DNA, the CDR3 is TGTGCCAGCAGTTACTTCGGCAGGGTCGGCACTGAAGCTTTCTTT.

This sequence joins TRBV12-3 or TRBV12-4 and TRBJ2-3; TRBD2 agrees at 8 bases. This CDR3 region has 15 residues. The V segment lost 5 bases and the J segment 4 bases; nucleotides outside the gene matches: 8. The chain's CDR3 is CASSQTSVTADTQYF. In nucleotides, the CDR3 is TGTGCCAGCAGTCAGACTAGCGTAACCGCAGATACGCAGTATTTT.

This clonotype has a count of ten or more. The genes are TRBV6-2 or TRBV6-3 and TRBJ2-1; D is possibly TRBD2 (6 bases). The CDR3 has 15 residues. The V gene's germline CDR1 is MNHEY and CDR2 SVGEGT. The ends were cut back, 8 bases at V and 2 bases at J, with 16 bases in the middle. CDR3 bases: TGTGCCAGCCGTGAGGCGGGGAAACCCTACAATGAGCAGTTCTTC. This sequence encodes CASREAGKPYNEQFF.

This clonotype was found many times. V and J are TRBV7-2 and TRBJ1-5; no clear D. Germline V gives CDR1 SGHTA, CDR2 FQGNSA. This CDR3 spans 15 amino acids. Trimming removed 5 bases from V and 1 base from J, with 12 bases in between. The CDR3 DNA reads TGTGCCAGCAGCCCAACGGTGGGAAGCAATCAGCCCCAGCATTTT. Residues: CASSPTVGSNQPQHF.

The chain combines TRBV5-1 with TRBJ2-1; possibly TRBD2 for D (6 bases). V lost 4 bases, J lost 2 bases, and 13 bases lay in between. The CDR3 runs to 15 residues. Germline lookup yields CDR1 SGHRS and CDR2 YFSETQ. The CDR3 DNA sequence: TGCGCCAGCAGCCCTCTTGCGGGGCCCTACAATGAGCAGTTCTTC. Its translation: CASSPLAGPYNEQFF. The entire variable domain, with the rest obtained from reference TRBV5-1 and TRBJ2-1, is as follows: KAGVTQTPRYLIKTRGQQVTLSCSPISGHRSVSWYQQTPGQGLQFLFEYFSETQRNKGNFPGRFSGRQFSNSRSEMNVSTLELGDSALYLCASSPLAGPYNEQFFGPGTRLTVL.

CDR3 sequence reads: CASSSGTGGQTQYF. CDR3 DNA: TGCGCCAGCAGCTCCGGGACAGGGGGACAGACCCAGTACTTC. The V gene is TRBV5-1, the J gene TRBJ2-5, with 11 bases aligning to TRBD1. This CDR3 is built from 14 residues. The V and J ends lost 3 bases and 6 bases, in that order; junction bases with no gene match: 4. The V gene's germline CDR1 is SGHRS and CDR2 YFSETQ.

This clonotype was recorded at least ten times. CDR3 in amino acids: CASSLQGLAEPTQYF. The CDR3 coding sequence is TGTGCCAGCAGTTTGCAGGGGTTAGCCGAGCCTACGCAGTATTTT. The V call is TRBV12-3 or TRBV12-4, the J call TRBJ2-3, with D perhaps matching TRBD1 (6 bases). V lost 3 bases to trimming and J lost 8 bases, with 18 bases between them. The CDR3 length is 15 residues.

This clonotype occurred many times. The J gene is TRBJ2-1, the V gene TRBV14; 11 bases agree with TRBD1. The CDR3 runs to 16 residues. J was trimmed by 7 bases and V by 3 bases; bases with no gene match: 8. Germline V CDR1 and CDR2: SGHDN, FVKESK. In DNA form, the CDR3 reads TGTGCCAGCAGCCAGGAGGGACAGGGGGTAAGGAATGAGCAGTTCTTC. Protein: CASSQEGQGVRNEQFF.

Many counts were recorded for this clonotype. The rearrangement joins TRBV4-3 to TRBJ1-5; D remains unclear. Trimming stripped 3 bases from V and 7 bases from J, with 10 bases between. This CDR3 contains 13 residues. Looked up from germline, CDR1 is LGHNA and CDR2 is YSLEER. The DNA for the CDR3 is TGCGCCAGCAGCCAGGCGTTAAGGCAGCCCCAGCATTTT. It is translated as CASSQALRQPQHF.

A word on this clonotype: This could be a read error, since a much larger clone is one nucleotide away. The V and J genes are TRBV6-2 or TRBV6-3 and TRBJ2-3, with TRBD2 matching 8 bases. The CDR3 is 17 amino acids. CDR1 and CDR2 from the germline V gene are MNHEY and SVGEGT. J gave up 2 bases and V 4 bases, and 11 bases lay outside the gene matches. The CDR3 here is CASSSSGGLEPTDTQYF. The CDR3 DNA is TGTGCCAGCAGTTCAAGCGGGGGCCTCGAGCCCACAGATACGCAGTATTTT.

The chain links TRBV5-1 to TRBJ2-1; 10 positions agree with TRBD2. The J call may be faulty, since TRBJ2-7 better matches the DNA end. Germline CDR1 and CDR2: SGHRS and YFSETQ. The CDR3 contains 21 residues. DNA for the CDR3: TGCGCCAGCAGCTTGGCCGGGCTAGCGGGGGCCCTGTCTACCTCCTACAATGAGCAGTACTTC. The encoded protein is CASSLAGLAGALSTSYNEQYF.

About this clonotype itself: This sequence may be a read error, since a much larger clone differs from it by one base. The CDR3 here is CAWSGRMDGANVRTF. As DNA, the CDR3 is TGTGCCTGGAGCGGCAGGATGGATGGGGCCAACGTCCGGACTTTC. The chain joins TRBV30 to TRBJ2-6; maybe TRBD1 (5 bases). The length of the CDR3 is 15 residues. Per the germline V gene, CDR1 is GTSNPN and CDR2 is SVGIG (reference sequence).

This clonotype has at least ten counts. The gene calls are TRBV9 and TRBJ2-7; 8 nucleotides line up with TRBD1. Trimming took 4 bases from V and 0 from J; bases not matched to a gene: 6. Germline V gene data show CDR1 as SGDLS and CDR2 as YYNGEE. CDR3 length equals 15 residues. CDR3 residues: CASSPGDRISYEQYF. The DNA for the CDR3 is TGTGCCAGCAGCCCCGGGGACAGGATCTCCTACGAGCAGTACTTC.

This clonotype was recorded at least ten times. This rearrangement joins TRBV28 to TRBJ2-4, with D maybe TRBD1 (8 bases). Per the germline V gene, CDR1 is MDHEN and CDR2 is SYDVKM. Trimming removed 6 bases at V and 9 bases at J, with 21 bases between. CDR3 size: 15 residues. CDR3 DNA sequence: TGTGCCAGCAGCTCCCGGACAGGGAGGGAAGGCATTCAGTACTTC. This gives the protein CASSSRTGREGIQYF.

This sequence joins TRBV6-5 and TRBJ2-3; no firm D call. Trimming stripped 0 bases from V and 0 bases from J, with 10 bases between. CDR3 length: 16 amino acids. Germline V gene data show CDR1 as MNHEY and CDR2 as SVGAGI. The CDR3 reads CASSYSNTDSTDTQYF. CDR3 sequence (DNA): TGTGCCAGCAGTTACTCAAACACCGATAGCACAGATACGCAGTATTTT.

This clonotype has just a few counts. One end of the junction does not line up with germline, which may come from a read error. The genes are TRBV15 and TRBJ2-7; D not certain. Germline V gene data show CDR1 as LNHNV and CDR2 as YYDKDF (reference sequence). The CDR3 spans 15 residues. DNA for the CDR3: TGTACCACCAGCAGAGATCTCGGCGGATCCTACGAGCAGTACTTC. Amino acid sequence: CTTSRDLGGSYEQYF.

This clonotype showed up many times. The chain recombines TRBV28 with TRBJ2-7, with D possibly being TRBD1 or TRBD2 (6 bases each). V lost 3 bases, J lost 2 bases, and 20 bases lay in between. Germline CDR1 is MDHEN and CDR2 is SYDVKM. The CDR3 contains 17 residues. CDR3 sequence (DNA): TGTGCCAGCAGTTTTCTTGGTCGTAGGAGGGGGGCCTACGAGCAGTACTTC. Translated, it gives CASSFLGRRRGAYEQYF. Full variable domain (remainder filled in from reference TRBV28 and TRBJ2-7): DVKVTQSSRYLVKRTGEKVFLECVQDMDHENMFWYRQDPGLGLRLIYFSYDVKMKEKGDIPEGYSVSREKKERFSLILESASTNQTSMYLCASSFLGRRRGAYEQYFGPGTRLTVT.